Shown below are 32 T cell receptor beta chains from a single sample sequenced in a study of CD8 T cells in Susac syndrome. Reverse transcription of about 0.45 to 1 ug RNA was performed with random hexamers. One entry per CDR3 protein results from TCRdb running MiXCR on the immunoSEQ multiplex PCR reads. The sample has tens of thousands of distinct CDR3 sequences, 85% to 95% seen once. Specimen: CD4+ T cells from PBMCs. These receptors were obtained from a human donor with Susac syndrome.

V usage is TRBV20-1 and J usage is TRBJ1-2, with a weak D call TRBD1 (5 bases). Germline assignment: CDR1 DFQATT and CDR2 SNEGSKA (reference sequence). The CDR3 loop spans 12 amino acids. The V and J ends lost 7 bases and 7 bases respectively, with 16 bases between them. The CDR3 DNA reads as TGCAGTGGGCCAGCTGAGGGGTCTGGCTACACCTTC. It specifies CSGPAEGSGYTF.

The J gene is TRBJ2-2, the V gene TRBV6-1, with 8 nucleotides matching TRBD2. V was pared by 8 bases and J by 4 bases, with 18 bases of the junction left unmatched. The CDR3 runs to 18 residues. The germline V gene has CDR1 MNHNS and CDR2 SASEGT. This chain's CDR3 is CASSTGGPWTMGTGELFF. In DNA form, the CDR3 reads TGTGCCAGCTCTACGGGGGGGCCTTGGACTATGGGCACCGGGGAGCTGTTTTTT.

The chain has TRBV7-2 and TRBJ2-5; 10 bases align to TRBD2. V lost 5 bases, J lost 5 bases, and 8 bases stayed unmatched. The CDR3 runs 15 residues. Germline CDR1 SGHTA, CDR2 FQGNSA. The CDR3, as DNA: TGTGCCAGCAGCCTCCTAGGACTAGCGGAGGAGACCCAGTACTTC. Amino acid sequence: CASSLLGLAEETQYF.

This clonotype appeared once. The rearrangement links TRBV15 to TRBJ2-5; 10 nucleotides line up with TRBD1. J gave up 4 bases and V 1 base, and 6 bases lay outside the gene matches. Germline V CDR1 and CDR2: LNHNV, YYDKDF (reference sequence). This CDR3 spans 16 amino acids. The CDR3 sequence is CATSRVRGQGLETQYF. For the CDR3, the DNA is TGTGCCACCAGCAGAGTAAGGGGACAGGGGTTAGAGACCCAGTACTTC.

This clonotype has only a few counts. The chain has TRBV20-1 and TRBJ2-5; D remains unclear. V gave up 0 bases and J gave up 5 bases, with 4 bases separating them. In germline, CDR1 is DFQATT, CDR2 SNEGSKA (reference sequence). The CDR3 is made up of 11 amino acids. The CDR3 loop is CSARDWETQYF. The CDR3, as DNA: TGCAGTGCTAGAGATTGGGAGACCCAGTACTTC.

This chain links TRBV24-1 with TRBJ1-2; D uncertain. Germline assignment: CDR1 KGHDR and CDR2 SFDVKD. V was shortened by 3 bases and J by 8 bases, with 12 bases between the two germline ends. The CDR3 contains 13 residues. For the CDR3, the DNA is TGTGCCACCAGTGATCCCTACGCGGGAGGCTACACCTTC. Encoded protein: CATSDPYAGGYTF.

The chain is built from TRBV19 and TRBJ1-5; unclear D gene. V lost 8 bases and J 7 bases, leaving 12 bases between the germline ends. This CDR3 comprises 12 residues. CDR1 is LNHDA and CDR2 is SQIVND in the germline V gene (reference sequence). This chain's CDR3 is CASANIWQPQHF. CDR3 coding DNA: TGTGCCAGTGCTAATATCTGGCAGCCCCAGCATTTT.

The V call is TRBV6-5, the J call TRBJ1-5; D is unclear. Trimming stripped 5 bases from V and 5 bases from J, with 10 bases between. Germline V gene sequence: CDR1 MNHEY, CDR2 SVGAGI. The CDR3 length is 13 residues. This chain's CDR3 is CASSRKRDQPQHF. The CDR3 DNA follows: TGTGCCAGCAGTCGGAAGAGGGATCAGCCCCAGCATTTT.

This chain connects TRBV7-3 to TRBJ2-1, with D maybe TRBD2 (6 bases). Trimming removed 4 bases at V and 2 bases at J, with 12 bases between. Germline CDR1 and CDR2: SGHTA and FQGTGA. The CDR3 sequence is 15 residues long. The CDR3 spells CASSYGGPTYNEQFF. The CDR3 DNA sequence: TGTGCCAGCAGCTACGGAGGGCCCACCTACAATGAGCAGTTCTTC.

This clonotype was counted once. CDR3 nucleotide sequence: TGTGCCAGCAGCGTAGTCTCCTGGGGAGAGCAGTTCTTC. Protein sequence: CASSVVSWGEQFF. This chain links TRBV9 with TRBJ2-1, with unresolved D. V was shortened by 0 bases and J by 10 bases, with 11 bases between the two germline ends. Germline CDR1 and CDR2: SGDLS and YYNGEE. The CDR3 loop spans 13 amino acids.

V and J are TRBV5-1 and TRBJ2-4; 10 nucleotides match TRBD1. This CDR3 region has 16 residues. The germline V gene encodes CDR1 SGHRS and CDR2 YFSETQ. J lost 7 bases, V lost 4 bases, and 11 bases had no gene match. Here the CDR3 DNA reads TGCGCCAGCAGCGTTTTAGTGGGACAGGGGAGTAACATTCAGTACTTC. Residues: CASSVLVGQGSNIQYF.

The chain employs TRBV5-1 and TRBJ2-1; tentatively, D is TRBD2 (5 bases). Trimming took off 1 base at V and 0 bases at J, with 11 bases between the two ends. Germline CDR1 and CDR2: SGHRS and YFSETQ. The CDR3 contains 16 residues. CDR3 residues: CASSLRQRSSYNEQFF. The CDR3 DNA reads TGCGCCAGCAGCTTGCGTCAGCGGTCCTCCTACAATGAGCAGTTCTTC. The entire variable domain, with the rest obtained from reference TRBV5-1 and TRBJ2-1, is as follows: KAGVTQTPRYLIKTRGQQVTLSCSPISGHRSVSWYQQTPGQGLQFLFEYFSETQRNKGNFPGRFSGRQFSNSRSEMNVSTLELGDSALYLCASSLRQRSSYNEQFFGPGTRLTVL.

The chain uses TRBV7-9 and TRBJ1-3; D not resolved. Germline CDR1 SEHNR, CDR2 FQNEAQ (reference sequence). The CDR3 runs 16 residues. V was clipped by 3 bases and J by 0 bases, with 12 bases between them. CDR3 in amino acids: CASSLGGRNSGNTIYF. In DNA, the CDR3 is TGTGCCAGCAGCTTGGGTGGACGGAACTCTGGAAACACCATATATTTT.

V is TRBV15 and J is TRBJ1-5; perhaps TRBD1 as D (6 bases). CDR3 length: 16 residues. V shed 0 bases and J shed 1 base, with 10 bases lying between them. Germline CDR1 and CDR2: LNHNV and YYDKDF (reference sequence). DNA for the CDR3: TGTGCCACCAGCAGAGAAGCGGGGGCGAGCAATCAGCCCCAGCATTTT. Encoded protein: CATSREAGASNQPQHF.

CDR3 DNA sequence: TGTGCCAGCAGCGAGGACAGGTTTGGCAATCAGCCCCAGCATTTT. Translation: CASSEDRFGNQPQHF. The V and J genes are TRBV7-9 and TRBJ1-5; 7 positions match TRBD1. Germline V CDR1 and CDR2: SEHNR, FQNEAQ (reference sequence). Trimming at V came to 5 bases and at J to 2 bases, leaving 6 bases not matched to a gene. This CDR3 is 15 amino acids long.

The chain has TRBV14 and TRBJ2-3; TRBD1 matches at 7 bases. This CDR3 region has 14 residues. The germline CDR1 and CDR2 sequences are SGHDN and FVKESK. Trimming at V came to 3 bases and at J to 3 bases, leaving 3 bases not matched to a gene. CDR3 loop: CASSQLQGTDTQYF. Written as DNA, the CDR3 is TGTGCCAGCAGCCAGCTACAGGGGACAGATACGCAGTATTTT.

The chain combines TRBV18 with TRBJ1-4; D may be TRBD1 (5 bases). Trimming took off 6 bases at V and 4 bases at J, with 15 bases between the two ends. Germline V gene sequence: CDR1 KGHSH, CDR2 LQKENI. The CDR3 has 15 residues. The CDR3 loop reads CASSQGSGNNEKLFF. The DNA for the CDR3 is TGTGCCAGCTCCCAGGGATCGGGAAATAATGAAAAACTGTTTTTT. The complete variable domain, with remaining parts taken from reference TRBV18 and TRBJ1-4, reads NAGVMQNPRHLVRRRGQEARLRCSPMKGHSHVYWYRQLPEEGLKFMVYLQKENIIDESGMPKERFSAEFPKEGPSILRIQQVVRGDSAAYFCASSQGSGNNEKLFFGSGTQLSVL.

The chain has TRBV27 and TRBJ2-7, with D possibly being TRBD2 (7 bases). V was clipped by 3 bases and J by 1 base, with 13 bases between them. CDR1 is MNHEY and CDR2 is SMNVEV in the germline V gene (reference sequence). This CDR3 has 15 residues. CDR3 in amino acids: CASSFGGAKSYEQYF. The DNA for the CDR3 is TGTGCCAGCAGTTTTGGGGGGGCTAAATCCTACGAGCAGTACTTC.

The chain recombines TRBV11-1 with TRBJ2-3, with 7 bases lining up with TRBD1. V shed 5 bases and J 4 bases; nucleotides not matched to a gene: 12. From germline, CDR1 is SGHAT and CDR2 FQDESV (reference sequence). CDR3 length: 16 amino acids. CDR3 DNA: TGTGCCAGCAGCCGACAGGGAATAGGGCTCGCAGATACGCAGTATTTT. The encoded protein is CASSRQGIGLADTQYF.

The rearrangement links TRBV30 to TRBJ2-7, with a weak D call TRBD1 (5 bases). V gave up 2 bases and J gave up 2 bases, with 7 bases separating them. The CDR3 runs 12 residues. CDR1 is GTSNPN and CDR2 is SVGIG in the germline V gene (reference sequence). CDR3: CAWSKGPYEQYF. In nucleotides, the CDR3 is TGTGCCTGGAGTAAGGGGCCCTACGAGCAGTACTTC.

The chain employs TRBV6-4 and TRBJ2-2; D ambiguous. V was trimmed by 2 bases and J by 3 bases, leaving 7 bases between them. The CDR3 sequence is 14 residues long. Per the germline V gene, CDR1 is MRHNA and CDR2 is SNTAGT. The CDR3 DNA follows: TGTGCCAGCAGTGACGTCGCCGACACCGGGGAGCTGTTTTTT. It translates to CASSDVADTGELFF.

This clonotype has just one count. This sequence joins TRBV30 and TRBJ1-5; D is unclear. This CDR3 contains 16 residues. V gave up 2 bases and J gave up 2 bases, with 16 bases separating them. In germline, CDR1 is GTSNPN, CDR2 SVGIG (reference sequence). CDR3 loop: CAWSKREWTRNQPQHF. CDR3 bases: TGTGCCTGGAGTAAAAGGGAATGGACGCGCAATCAGCCCCAGCATTTT.

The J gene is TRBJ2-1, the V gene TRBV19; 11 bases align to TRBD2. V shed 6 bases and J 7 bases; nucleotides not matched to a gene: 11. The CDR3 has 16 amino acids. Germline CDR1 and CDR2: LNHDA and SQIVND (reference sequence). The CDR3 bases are TGTGCCAGTAGGCCCAGTAGCGGGGGGGCCAGGAATGAGCAGTTCTTC. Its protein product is CASRPSSGGARNEQFF. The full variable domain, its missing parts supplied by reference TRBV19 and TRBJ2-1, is DGGITQSPKYLFRKEGQNVTLSCEQNLNHDAMYWYRQDPGQGLRLIYYSQIVNDFQKGDIAEGYSVSREKKESFPLTVTSAQKNPTAFYLCASRPSSGGARNEQFFGPGTRLTVL.

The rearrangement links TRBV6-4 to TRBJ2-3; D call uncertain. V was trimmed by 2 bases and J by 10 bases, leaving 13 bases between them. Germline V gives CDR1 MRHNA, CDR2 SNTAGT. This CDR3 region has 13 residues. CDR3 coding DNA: TGTGCCAGCAGTGACGACCGACATAATGCGCAGTATTTT. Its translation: CASSDDRHNAQYF.

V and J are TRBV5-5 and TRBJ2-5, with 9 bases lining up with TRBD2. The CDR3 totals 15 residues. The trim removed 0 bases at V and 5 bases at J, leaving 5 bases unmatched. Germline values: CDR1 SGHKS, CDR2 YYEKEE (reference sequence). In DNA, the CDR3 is TGTGCCAGCAGCTTGGTCCTAGCGGGGATTGAGACCCAGTACTTC. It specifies CASSLVLAGIETQYF.

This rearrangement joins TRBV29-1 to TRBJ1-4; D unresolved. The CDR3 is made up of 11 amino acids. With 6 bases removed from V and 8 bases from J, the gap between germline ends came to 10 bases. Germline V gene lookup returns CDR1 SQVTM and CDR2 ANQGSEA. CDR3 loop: CSVVSMEKLFF. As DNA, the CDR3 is TGCAGCGTCGTTTCCATGGAAAAACTGTTTTTT.

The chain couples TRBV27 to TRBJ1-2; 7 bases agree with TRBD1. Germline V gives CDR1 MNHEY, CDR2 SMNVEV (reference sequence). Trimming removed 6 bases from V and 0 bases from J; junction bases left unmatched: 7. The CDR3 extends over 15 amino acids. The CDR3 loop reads CASRTLGTANYGYTF. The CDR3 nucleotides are TGTGCCAGCAGGACCCTTGGGACAGCTAACTATGGCTACACCTTC.

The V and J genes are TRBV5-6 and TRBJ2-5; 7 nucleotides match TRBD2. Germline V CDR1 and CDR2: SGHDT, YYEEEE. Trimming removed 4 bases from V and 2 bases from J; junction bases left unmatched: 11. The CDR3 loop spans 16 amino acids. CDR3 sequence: CASSPGVAGVQETQYF. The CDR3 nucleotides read TGTGCCAGCAGCCCGGGAGTTGCGGGGGTACAAGAGACCCAGTACTTC.

The CDR3 DNA sequence: TGTGCCAGCAGTGAAGGAGGGGCGGGAGAAAAACTGTTTTTT. Encoded protein: CASSEGGAGEKLFF. The rearrangement uses TRBV25-1 and TRBJ1-4; the D gene is possibly TRBD1 (5 bases). This CDR3 comprises 14 residues. From germline, CDR1 is MGHDK and CDR2 SYGVNS. V lost 2 bases to trimming and J lost 8 bases, with 12 bases between them.

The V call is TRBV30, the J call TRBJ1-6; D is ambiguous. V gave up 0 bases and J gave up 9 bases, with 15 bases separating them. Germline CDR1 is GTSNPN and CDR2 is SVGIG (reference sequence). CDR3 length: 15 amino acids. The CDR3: CAWSVRESQSSPLHF. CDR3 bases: TGTGCCTGGAGTGTACGCGAAAGCCAAAGTTCACCCCTCCACTTT. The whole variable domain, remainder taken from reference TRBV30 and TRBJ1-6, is SQTIHQWPATLVQPVGSPLSLECTVEGTSNPNLYWYRQAAGRGLQLLFYSVGIGQISSEVPQNLSASRPQDRQFILSSKKLLLSDSGFYLCAWSVRESQSSPLHFGNGTRLTVT.

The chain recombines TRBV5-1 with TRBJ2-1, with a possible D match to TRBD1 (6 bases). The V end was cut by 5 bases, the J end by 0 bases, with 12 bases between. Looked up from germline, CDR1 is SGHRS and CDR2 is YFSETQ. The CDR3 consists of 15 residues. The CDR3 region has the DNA TGCGCCAGCAGAGGGACACCGGCCTCCTACAATGAGCAGTTCTTC. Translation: CASRGTPASYNEQFF. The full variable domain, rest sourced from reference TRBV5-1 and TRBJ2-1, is KAGVTQTPRYLIKTRGQQVTLSCSPISGHRSVSWYQQTPGQGLQFLFEYFSETQRNKGNFPGRFSGRQFSNSRSEMNVSTLELGDSALYLCASRGTPASYNEQFFGPGTRLTVL.

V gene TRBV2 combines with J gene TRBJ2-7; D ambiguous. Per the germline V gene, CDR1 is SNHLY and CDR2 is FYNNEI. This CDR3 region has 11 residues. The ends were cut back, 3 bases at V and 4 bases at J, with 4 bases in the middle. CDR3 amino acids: CASSEGYEQYF. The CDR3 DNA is TGTGCCAGCAGTGAGGGGTACGAGCAGTACTTC.